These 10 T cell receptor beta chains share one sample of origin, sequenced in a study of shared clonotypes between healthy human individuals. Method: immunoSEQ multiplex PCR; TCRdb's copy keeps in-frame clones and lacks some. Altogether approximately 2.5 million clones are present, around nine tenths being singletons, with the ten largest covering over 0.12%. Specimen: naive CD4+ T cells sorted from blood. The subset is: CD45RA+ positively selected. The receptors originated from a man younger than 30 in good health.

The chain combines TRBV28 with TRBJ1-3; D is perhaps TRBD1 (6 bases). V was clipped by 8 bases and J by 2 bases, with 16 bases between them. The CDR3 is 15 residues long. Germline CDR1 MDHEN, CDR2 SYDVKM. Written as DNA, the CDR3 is TGTGCCAGCCTTGCCGGGGGGCGTCCTGGAAACACCATATATTTT. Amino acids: CASLAGGRPGNTIYF.

The chain's CDR3 is CASSELPLDPRDDEQYF. The CDR3 nucleotides are TGTGCCAGCAGTGAATTACCCTTGGACCCCCGGGATGACGAGCAGTACTTC. The chain couples TRBV2 to TRBJ2-7, with a tentative D call TRBD2 (5 bases). The germline gives CDR1 SNHLY, CDR2 FYNNEI. V was cut by 2 bases and J by 5 bases, with 22 bases left in between. There are 17 residues in the CDR3. Looking up the rest from reference TRBV2 and TRBJ2-7 gives the full variable domain: EPEVTQTPSHQVTQMGQEVILRCVPISNHLYFYWYRQILGQKVEFLVSFYNNEISEKSEIFDDQFSVERPDGSNFTLKIRSTKLEDSAMYFCASSELPLDPRDDEQYFGPGTRLTVT.

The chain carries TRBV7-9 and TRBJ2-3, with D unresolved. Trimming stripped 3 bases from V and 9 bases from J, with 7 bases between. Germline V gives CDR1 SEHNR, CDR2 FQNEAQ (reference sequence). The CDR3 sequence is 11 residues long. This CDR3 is CASSLDATQYF. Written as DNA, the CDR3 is TGTGCCAGCAGCTTGGACGCCACGCAGTATTTT.

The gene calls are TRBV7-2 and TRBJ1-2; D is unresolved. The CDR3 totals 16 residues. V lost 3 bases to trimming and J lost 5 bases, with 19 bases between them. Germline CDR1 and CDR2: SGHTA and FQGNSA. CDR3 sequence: CASSFSPSEPSYGYTF. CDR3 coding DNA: TGTGCCAGCAGCTTTTCCCCGTCCGAGCCGTCGTATGGCTACACCTTC.

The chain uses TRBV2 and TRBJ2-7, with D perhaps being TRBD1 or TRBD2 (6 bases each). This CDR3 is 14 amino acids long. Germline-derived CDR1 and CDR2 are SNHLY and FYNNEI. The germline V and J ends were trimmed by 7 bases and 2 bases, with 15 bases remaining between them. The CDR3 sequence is CASKTGTSPYEQYF. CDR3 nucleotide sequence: TGTGCCAGCAAAACAGGGACTTCGCCCTACGAGCAGTACTTC.

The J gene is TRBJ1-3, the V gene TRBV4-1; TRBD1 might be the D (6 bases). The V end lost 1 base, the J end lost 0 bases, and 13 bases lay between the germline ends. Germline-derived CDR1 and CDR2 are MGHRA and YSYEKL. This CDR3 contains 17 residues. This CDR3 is CASSQVGGGASGNTIYF. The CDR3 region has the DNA TGCGCCAGCAGCCAAGTAGGAGGGGGTGCCTCTGGAAACACCATATATTTT.

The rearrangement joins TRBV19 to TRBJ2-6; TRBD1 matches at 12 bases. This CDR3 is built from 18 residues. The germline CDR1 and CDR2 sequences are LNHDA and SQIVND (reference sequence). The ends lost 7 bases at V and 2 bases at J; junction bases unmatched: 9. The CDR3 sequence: CASTTTGTGGAGANVLTF. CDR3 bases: TGTGCCAGTACGACGACCGGGACAGGGGGCGCTGGGGCCAACGTCCTGACTTTC. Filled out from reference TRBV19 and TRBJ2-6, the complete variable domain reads DGGITQSPKYLFRKEGQNVTLSCEQNLNHDAMYWYRQDPGQGLRLIYYSQIVNDFQKGDIAEGYSVSREKKESFPLTVTSAQKNPTAFYLCASTTTGTGGAGANVLTFGAGSRLTVL.

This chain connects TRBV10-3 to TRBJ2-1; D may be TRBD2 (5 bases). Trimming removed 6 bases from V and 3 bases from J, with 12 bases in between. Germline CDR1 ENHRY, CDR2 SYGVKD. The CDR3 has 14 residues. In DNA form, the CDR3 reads TGTGCCATCAGCAGCGGACGGGACTACAATGAGCAGTTCTTC. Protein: CAISSGRDYNEQFF.

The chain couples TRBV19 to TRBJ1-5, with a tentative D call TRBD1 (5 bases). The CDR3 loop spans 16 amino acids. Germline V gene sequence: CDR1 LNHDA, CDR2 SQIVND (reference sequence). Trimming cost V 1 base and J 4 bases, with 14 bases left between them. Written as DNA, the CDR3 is TGTGCCAGTAGTATAGTCGGGACGGATAAAAATCAGCCCCAGCATTTT. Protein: CASSIVGTDKNQPQHF.

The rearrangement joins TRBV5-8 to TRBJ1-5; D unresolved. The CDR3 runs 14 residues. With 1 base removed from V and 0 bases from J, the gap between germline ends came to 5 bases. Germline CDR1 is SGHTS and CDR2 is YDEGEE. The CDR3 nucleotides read TGTGCCAGCAGCTTGACGGGTAGCAATCAGCCCCAGCATTTT. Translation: CASSLTGSNQPQHF.